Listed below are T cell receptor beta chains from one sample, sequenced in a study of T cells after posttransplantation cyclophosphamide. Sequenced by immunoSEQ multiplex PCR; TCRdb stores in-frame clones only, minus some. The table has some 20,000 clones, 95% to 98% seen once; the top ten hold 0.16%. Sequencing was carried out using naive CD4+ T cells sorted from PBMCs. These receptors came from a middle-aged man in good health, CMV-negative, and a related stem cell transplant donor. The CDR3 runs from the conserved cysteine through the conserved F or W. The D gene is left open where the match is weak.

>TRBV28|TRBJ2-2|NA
CASSLIGVPGPGELFF
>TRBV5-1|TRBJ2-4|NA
CASSLGGGENIQYF
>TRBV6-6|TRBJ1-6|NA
CASRPPQGYSPLHF
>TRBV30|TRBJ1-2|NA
CAWSVRGLRGYTF
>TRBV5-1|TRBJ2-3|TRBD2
CASSYAPLAGGTDTQYF
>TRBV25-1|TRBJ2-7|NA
CASSEYRDEQYF
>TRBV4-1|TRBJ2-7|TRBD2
CASSLSKASGAYEQYF
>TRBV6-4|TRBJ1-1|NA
CASRREGRLNTEAFF
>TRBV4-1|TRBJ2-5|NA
CASSQPQETQYF
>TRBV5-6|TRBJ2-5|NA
CASSLAGFKQYF
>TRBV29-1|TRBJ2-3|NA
CSVQGTPLKGTDTQYF
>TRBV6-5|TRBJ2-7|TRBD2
CASGGLAGVGYEQYF
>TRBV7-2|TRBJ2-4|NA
CASSFGGSGAKNIQYF
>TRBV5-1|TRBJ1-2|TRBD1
CASSFTGTANYGYTF
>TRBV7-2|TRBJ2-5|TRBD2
CASSLTSGRSQETQYF
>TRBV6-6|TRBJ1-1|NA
CASSRSSNTEAFF
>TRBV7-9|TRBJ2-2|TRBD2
CAILAGWNTGELFF
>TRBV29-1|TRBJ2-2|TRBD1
CSVPGTGADGELFF
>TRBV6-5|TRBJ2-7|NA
CASSYSRQGYEQYF
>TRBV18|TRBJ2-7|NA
CASSPTGSPYEQYF
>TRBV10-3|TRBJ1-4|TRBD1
CAISDQLTGANEKLFF
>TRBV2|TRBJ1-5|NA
CASRTGTPGGQPQHF
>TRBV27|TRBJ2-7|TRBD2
CASRIWGGKGTYEQYF
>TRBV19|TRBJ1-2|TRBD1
CVSAGTGGGYTF
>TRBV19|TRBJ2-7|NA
CASSIGTAQYEQYF
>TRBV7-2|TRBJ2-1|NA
CASSRSVGSGQDEQFF
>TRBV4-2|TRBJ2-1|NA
CASSQDLRSVEQFF
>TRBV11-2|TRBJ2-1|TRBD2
CASSFGGGSYNEQFF
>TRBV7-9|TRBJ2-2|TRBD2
CASRLAGGYTGELFF
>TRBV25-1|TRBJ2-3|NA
CASSEFGGTITDTQYF
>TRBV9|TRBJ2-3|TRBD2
CASSSVGASGSRTQYF
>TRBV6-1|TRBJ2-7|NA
CASSELFSGDYEQYF
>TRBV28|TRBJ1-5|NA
CASTRGVVNYQPQHF
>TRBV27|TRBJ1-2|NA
CASSSPGGANYGYTF
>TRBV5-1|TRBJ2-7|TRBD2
CASTYTSGSYEQYF
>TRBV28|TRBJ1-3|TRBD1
CASIATGGGNTIYF
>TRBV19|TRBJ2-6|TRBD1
CASSPSQGTGANVLTF
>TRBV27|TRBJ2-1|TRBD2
CASSSGLAGAGYNEQFF
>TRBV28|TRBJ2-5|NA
CASSFPYSIQETQYF
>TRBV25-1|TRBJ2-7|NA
CASSEGGNHEQYF